These 32 T cell receptor beta chains came from one sample sequenced in a study of cytomegalovirus exposure and HLA in healthy donors. Amplification used 60 Vbeta primers and 13 Jbeta primers. The assay was immunoSEQ multiplex PCR, and TCRdb's table has in-frame clones only and misses some. The sample yields about 190,000 clones, around four fifths seen once. Sequenced input: PBMCs. Receptors originate from a woman aged 40 to 50 in good health and CMV-seronegative.

The V gene is TRBV5-4, the J gene TRBJ1-1; 7 nucleotides align to TRBD1. CDR3 length equals 13 residues. Per germline, CDR1 SGHNT and CDR2 YYREEE (reference sequence). Trimming cost V 6 bases and J 7 bases; bases outside gene matches: 9. The CDR3 coding sequence is TGTGCCAGCATCCTCGACAGGGACGGTGAAGCTTTCTTT. It is translated as CASILDRDGEAFF. The whole variable domain, filled in from reference TRBV5-4 and TRBJ1-1, reads ETGVTQSPTHLIKTRGQQVTLRCSSQSGHNTVSWYQQALGQGPQFIFQYYREEENGRGNFPPRFSGLQFPNYSSELNVNALELDDSALYLCASILDRDGEAFFGQGTRLTVV.

V gene TRBV4-2 combines with J gene TRBJ2-7; 9 bases match TRBD1. This CDR3 is 14 amino acids long. Germline CDR1 reads LGHNA; CDR2 reads YNFKEQ. V lost 4 bases to trimming and J lost 2 bases; unmatched junction nucleotides: 3. DNA of the CDR3: TGTGCCAGCAGCCTCCGGACAGGGGCCTACGAGCAGTACTTC. Encoded protein: CASSLRTGAYEQYF.

The V and J genes are TRBV19 and TRBJ2-3; 7 bases agree with TRBD2. This CDR3 is built from 13 residues. Per the germline V gene, CDR1 is LNHDA and CDR2 is SQIVND (reference sequence). V shed 8 bases, J shed 1 base, and the junction held 3 bases outside the gene matches. The CDR3 region is CASCRGGTDTQYF. CDR3 sequence (DNA): TGTGCCAGTTGTCGGGGGGGCACAGATACGCAGTATTTT. Full variable domain (rest looked up from reference TRBV19 and TRBJ2-3): DGGITQSPKYLFRKEGQNVTLSCEQNLNHDAMYWYRQDPGQGLRLIYYSQIVNDFQKGDIAEGYSVSREKKESFPLTVTSAQKNPTAFYLCASCRGGTDTQYFGPGTRLTVL.

The rearrangement links TRBV19 to TRBJ1-2; 7 nucleotides line up with TRBD1. Trimming cost V 7 bases and J 6 bases; bases outside gene matches: 11. The CDR3 runs 14 residues. The germline CDR1 and CDR2 sequences are LNHDA and SQIVND (reference sequence). The CDR3 is CASTPTGPGDGYTF. DNA for the CDR3: TGTGCCAGTACCCCGACAGGGCCTGGAGATGGCTACACCTTC. Supplemented by reference TRBV19 and TRBJ1-2, the full variable domain reads DGGITQSPKYLFRKEGQNVTLSCEQNLNHDAMYWYRQDPGQGLRLIYYSQIVNDFQKGDIAEGYSVSREKKESFPLTVTSAQKNPTAFYLCASTPTGPGDGYTFGSGTRLTVV.

V gene TRBV6-1 combines with J gene TRBJ2-1; 12 nucleotides agree with TRBD2. The CDR3 length is 16 residues. Trimming removed 1 base from V and 10 bases from J; junction bases left unmatched: 8. The V gene's germline CDR1 is MNHNS and CDR2 SASEGT. The chain's CDR3 is CASSEGRTSGRREQFF. The CDR3 coding sequence is TGTGCCAGCAGTGAAGGGAGAACTAGCGGGAGGCGCGAGCAGTTCTTC.

CDR3 amino acids: CASSFSGTNEKLFF. The DNA for the CDR3 is TGTGCCAGCAGTTTTTCCGGGACTAATGAAAAACTGTTTTTT. The chain employs TRBV27 and TRBJ1-4, with D unclear. Germline V gene lookup returns CDR1 MNHEY and CDR2 SMNVEV (reference sequence). V dropped 3 bases and J dropped 2 bases, with 7 bases sitting between them. The CDR3 extends over 14 amino acids.

This chain uses TRBV5-4 with TRBJ1-6; unclear D gene. V dropped 0 bases and J dropped 0 bases, with 7 bases sitting between them. Per germline, CDR1 SGHNT and CDR2 YYREEE (reference sequence). This CDR3 spans 16 amino acids. The CDR3 region is CASSLASSSYNSPLHF. The CDR3 DNA reads TGTGCCAGCAGCTTGGCGTCTAGCTCCTATAATTCACCCCTCCACTTT.

The V call is TRBV19, the J call TRBJ2-3, with 13 bases aligning to TRBD2. The CDR3 is 19 amino acids. The J segment lost 0 bases and the V segment lost 2 bases, leaving 8 bases of the junction unmatched. Germline assignment: CDR1 LNHDA and CDR2 SQIVND (reference sequence). The CDR3 DNA reads as TGTGCCAGTAGTATAAGTTATGGACTAGCGGGAGTAAGCACAGATACGCAGTATTTT. Amino acid sequence: CASSISYGLAGVSTDTQYF.

This chain uses TRBV29-1 with TRBJ1-2; D not resolved. The V end lost 5 bases, the J end lost 5 bases, and 12 bases lay between the germline ends. This CDR3 comprises 12 residues. The germline V gene encodes CDR1 SQVTM and CDR2 ANQGSEA. CDR3 sequence: CSVSAGDYGYTF. CDR3 coding DNA: TGCAGCGTTTCTGCGGGAGATTATGGCTACACCTTC.

The V gene is TRBV7-9, the J gene TRBJ1-3; the D is unclear. Trimming cost V 1 base and J 2 bases, with 12 bases left between them. Germline CDR1 and CDR2: SEHNR and FQNEAQ (reference sequence). The CDR3 loop spans 16 amino acids. The CDR3, as DNA: TGTGCCAGCAGCTTAGATTTATTGGCCGCTGGAAACACCATATATTTT. As protein: CASSLDLLAAGNTIYF.

V usage is TRBV6-1 and J usage is TRBJ1-1, with 11 bases aligning to TRBD1. CDR1 is MNHNS and CDR2 is SASEGT in the germline V gene. The CDR3 is made up of 16 amino acids. The V segment lost 2 bases and the J segment 1 base; nucleotides outside the gene matches: 3. For the CDR3, the DNA is TGTGCCAGCAGTGAAAAGGACAGGGGGCGGAACACTGAAGCTTTCTTT. As protein: CASSEKDRGRNTEAFF.

The V call is TRBV6-1, the J call TRBJ2-7; 7 nucleotides agree with TRBD1. The CDR3 spans 15 residues. V was pared by 5 bases and J by 0 bases, with 7 bases of the junction left unmatched. Germline assignment: CDR1 MNHNS and CDR2 SASEGT. Here the CDR3 DNA reads TGTGCCAGCAGTCAAACAGGGGCTAGCTCCTACGAGCAGTACTTC. Amino acids: CASSQTGASSYEQYF.

CDR3 DNA sequence: TGTGCCTGGAGTGGAACTAGAAACATAGGCTACAATGAGCAGTTCTTC. Translation: CAWSGTRNIGYNEQFF. The chain links TRBV30 to TRBJ2-1; possible D gene TRBD2, 5 bases. The germline CDR1 and CDR2 sequences are GTSNPN and SVGIG (reference sequence). Trimming stripped 1 base from V and 3 bases from J, with 16 bases between. There are 16 residues in the CDR3.

This chain uses TRBV5-1 with TRBJ1-3; TRBD1 is a possible D gene (6 bases). Germline loops: CDR1 SGHRS, CDR2 YFSETQ. The V gene lost 4 bases and the J gene lost 0 bases, with 14 bases spanning the gap. The CDR3 is 16 amino acids. The CDR3 reads CASSPDGQFSGNTIYF. CDR3 sequence (DNA): TGCGCCAGCAGCCCGGACGGACAGTTCTCTGGAAACACCATATATTTT.

The CDR3 loop reads CASSITSGSSYEQYF. The CDR3 bases are TGTGCCAGTAGTATAACATCGGGGAGCTCCTACGAGCAGTACTTC. This chain uses TRBV19 with TRBJ2-7; possible D gene TRBD2, 5 bases. The germline V gene has CDR1 LNHDA and CDR2 SQIVND (reference sequence). The CDR3 runs 15 residues. Trimming stripped 2 bases from V and 0 bases from J, with 11 bases between.

The V gene is TRBV30, the J gene TRBJ2-3; D is possibly TRBD2 (6 bases). The V end was cut by 7 bases, the J end by 5 bases, with 16 bases between. The CDR3 runs 13 residues. Germline V gene sequence: CDR1 GTSNPN, CDR2 SVGIG (reference sequence). CDR3 residues: CASPRGTGDTQYF. CDR3 sequence (DNA): TGTGCCTCCCCCCGCGGGACGGGAGATACGCAGTATTTT.

V gene TRBV19 combines with J gene TRBJ2-7, with D tentatively TRBD2 (5 bases). The CDR3 has 14 residues. Trimming shortened V by 2 bases and J by 5 bases, and 13 bases separated the two germline ends. The germline V gene encodes CDR1 LNHDA and CDR2 SQIVND (reference sequence). The CDR3 reads CASSILGLLDEQYF. The CDR3 bases are TGTGCCAGTAGTATACTAGGGCTACTAGACGAGCAGTACTTC.

The gene calls are TRBV4-1 and TRBJ1-2, with 12 bases identical to TRBD1. V was clipped by 0 bases and J by 3 bases; unmatched bases: 8. The germline V gene encodes CDR1 MGHRA and CDR2 YSYEKL. The CDR3 spans 18 residues. CDR3 amino acids: CASSQDSSGQGAYYGYTF. Here the CDR3 DNA reads TGCGCCAGCAGCCAAGATTCATCGGGACAGGGGGCCTACTATGGCTACACCTTC.

This chain connects TRBV6-5 to TRBJ1-1, with D perhaps matching TRBD1 (6 bases). CDR1 is MNHEY, CDR2 SVGAGI, per germline. This CDR3 region has 12 residues. V shed 4 bases and J shed 11 bases, with 14 bases lying between them. The CDR3 coding sequence is TGTGCCAGCAGTTCCCCGGGACATGGGGCTTTCTTT. It translates to CASSSPGHGAFF.

V and J are TRBV5-1 and TRBJ1-5, with unresolved D. CDR3 size: 14 residues. CDR1 is SGHRS, CDR2 YFSETQ, per germline. V was pared by 0 bases and J by 2 bases, with 6 bases between. Here the CDR3 reads CASSLGAGNQPQHF. The CDR3 region has the DNA TGCGCCAGCAGCTTGGGAGCTGGCAATCAGCCCCAGCATTTT.

This chain uses TRBV9 with TRBJ2-2, with TRBD2 matching 11 bases. Germline loops: CDR1 SGDLS, CDR2 YYNGEE. V lost 4 bases and J lost 5; bases outside the gene matches: 4. There are 15 residues in the CDR3. CDR3 DNA sequence: TGTGCCAGCAGCTGGACTAGCGGGTTTACCGGGGAGCTGTTTTTT. This sequence encodes CASSWTSGFTGELFF.

The chain joins TRBV2 to TRBJ2-1; 10 positions agree with TRBD2. Losses at the gene ends were 9 bases for V and 4 bases for J; bases not matched to a gene: 15. There are 17 residues in the CDR3. CDR1 and CDR2 (germline): SNHLY, FYNNEI. CDR3 sequence (DNA): TGTGCCAGTGAAGGGGGCCTCGGGACTAGCGATTACAATGAGCAGTTCTTC. This codes for CASEGGLGTSDYNEQFF.

This clone has more than one count but fewer than ten. This chain uses TRBV6-1 with TRBJ1-2; D might be TRBD1 (6 bases). Germline assignment: CDR1 MNHNS and CDR2 SASEGT. Trimming pared 0 bases from V and 0 bases from J, leaving 11 bases between. This CDR3 is built from 16 residues. The CDR3 region has the DNA TGTGCCAGCAGTGAAGCGGGAGGGGGAGCTAACTATGGCTACACCTTC. This gives the protein CASSEAGGGANYGYTF.

The genes are TRBV6-5 and TRBJ2-7, with TRBD2 matching 10 bases. The CDR3 runs to 16 residues. Germline V lookup: CDR1 MNHEY, CDR2 SVGAGI. The J segment lost 4 bases and the V segment lost 0 bases, leaving 6 bases of the junction unmatched. The chain's CDR3 is CASSYSSNSGRYEQYF. The CDR3 DNA reads as TGTGCCAGCAGTTACTCGAGTAATAGCGGGAGGTACGAGCAGTACTTC.

The V call is TRBV7-9, the J call TRBJ1-6; tentative D call: TRBD1 (5 bases). CDR1 is SEHNR and CDR2 is FQNEAQ in the germline V gene (reference sequence). The CDR3 is 15 amino acids. V lost 3 bases to trimming and J lost 10 bases, with 16 bases between them. The CDR3, as DNA: TGTGCCAGCAGCTTCGGGGCCTTTAGCGGATCACCCCTCCACTTT. It codes for CASSFGAFSGSPLHF. Together with reference TRBV7-9 and TRBJ1-6, the CDR3 gives the full variable domain: DTGVSQNPRHKITKRGQNVTFRCDPISEHNRLYWYRQTLGQGPEFLTYFQNEAQLEKSRLLSDRFSAERPKGSFSTLEIQRTEQGDSAMYLCASSFGAFSGSPLHFGNGTRLTVT.

The J gene is TRBJ1-4, the V gene TRBV11-2, with D perhaps TRBD1 (6 bases). CDR1 is SGHAT and CDR2 is FQNNGV in the germline V gene. There are 15 residues in the CDR3. V shed 1 base and J shed 3 bases, with 9 bases lying between them. The CDR3 nucleotides are TGTGCCAGCAGCTTAGGGGGGGGGCCTAATGAAAAACTGTTTTTT. Its translation: CASSLGGGPNEKLFF.

The CDR3 spells CASSAGIGAFLNYGYTF. The CDR3 nucleotides read TGTGCCAGCAGCGCAGGGATAGGGGCCTTCCTCAACTATGGCTACACCTTC. The chain combines TRBV9 with TRBJ1-2, with TRBD1 as a possible D gene (5 bases). This CDR3 comprises 17 residues. The ends were cut back, 3 bases at V and 2 bases at J, with 20 bases in the middle. The germline gives CDR1 SGDLS, CDR2 YYNGEE.

As to this clone: A read error may produce the germline difference seen at one junction end. The chain links TRBV30 to TRBJ1-3, with 9 bases that match TRBD1. The CDR3 is 12 amino acids. In germline, CDR1 is GTSNPN, CDR2 SVGIG (reference sequence). The CDR3 region is CAWTGVGNTIYF. The DNA of the CDR3 is TGTGCATGGACAGGGGTTGGAAACACCATATATTTT.

This chain uses TRBV9 with TRBJ2-1; 10 positions agree with TRBD1. The CDR3 loop spans 15 amino acids. V lost 2 bases and J lost 8; bases outside the gene matches: 7. Germline CDR1 is SGDLS and CDR2 is YYNGEE. The CDR3 nucleotides read TGTGCCAGCAGCGTTCGGGACAGGGGAGTGCATGAGCAGTTCTTC. Amino acids: CASSVRDRGVHEQFF. Full variable domain (missing parts from reference TRBV9 and TRBJ2-1): DSGVTQTPKHLITATGQRVTLRCSPRSGDLSVYWYQQSLDQGLQFLIQYYNGEERAKGNILERFSAQQFPDLHSELNLSSLELGDSALYFCASSVRDRGVHEQFFGPGTRLTVL.

This rearrangement joins TRBV9 to TRBJ1-1; the D is unclear. Trimming removed 4 bases from V and 1 base from J, with 14 bases in between. CDR1 and CDR2 from the germline V gene are SGDLS and YYNGEE. The CDR3 has 15 residues. The CDR3 here is CASSSRWAENTEAFF. CDR3 nucleotides: TGTGCCAGCAGCTCTCGGTGGGCAGAGAACACTGAAGCTTTCTTT.

V and J are TRBV5-1 and TRBJ2-5, with 14 bases aligning to TRBD2. CDR3 length: 16 amino acids. The V and J ends lost 0 bases and 11 bases, in that order; junction bases with no gene match: 9. Per germline, CDR1 SGHRS and CDR2 YFSETQ. The CDR3 DNA sequence: TGCGCCAGCAGCTTGGGGGGACTAGCGGGAGAAGGGGAGCAGTACTTC. Translation gives CASSLGGLAGEGEQYF. Filled out from reference TRBV5-1 and TRBJ2-5, the complete variable domain reads KAGVTQTPRYLIKTRGQQVTLSCSPISGHRSVSWYQQTPGQGLQFLFEYFSETQRNKGNFPGRFSGRQFSNSRSEMNVSTLELGDSALYLCASSLGGLAGEGEQYFGPGTRLLVL.

The chain carries TRBV4-1 and TRBJ1-1; 7 bases align to TRBD1. The CDR3 totals 14 residues. V gave up 3 bases and J gave up 6 bases; unmatched junction bases: 7. The germline gives CDR1 MGHRA, CDR2 YSYEKL. The chain's CDR3 is CASSHATGASEAFF. Here the CDR3 DNA reads TGCGCCAGCAGCCACGCCACAGGGGCCTCTGAAGCTTTCTTT.